The clone carrying this TCR beta chain appeared a few times. V lost 0 bases and J lost 0, with 10 bases in between. The germline CDR1 and CDR2 sequences are LNHNV and YYDKDF (reference sequence). This CDR3 has 16 residues. Amplified TCR beta CDR3 regions derived from RNA transcripts. First-round RT-PCR with HTBI primers amplified the TCR CDR3 region. TCRdb re-called the multiplex PCR reads with MiXCR, one entry per CDR3 protein. The table includes fewer than 400,000 distinct CDR3 sequences, approximately 14% detected once. The entry originates in a study of T cells in Graves' hyperthyroidism and ophthalmopathy.

The chain links TRBV15 to TRBJ2-3, with a possible D match to TRBD2 (6 bases). Sample: blood. This sequence was found in a young woman with Graves' hyperthyroidism that later progressed to Graves' ophthalmopathy. The CDR3 coding sequence is TGTGCCACCAGCAGAGATAGGGGACTTAGCACAGATACGCAGTATTTT. Translated: CATSRDRGLSTDTQYF.